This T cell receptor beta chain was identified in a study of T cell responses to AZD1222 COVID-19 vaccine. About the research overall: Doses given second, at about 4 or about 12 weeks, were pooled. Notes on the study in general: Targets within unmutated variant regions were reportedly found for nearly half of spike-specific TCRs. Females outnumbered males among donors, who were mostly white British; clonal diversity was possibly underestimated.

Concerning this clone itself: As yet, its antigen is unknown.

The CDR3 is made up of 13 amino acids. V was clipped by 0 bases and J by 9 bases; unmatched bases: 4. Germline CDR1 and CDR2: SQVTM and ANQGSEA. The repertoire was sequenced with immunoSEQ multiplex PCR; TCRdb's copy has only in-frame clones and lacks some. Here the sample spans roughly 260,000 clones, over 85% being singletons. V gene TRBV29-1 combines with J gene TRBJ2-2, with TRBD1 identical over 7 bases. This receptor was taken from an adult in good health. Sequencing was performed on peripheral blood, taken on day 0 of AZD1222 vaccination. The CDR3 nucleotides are TGCAGCGTTGAAGATCAGACAGGGCGGGAGCTGTTTTTT. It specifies CSVEDQTGRELFF.